The sequence of this TCR beta chain was determined in a study of CD8 T cells in ankylosing spondylitis. The study's findings and limits: Characteristic of ankylosing spondylitis blood, it appeared, was a TCR beta motif comprising fewer than 10 highly homologous variants.

This clonotype was seen repeatedly, ten times or more. Its antigen is unidentified. 5'-RACE, quantitative and with molecular barcodes, yielded the TCR beta libraries. TCRdb re-called the 5' RACE reads with MiXCR, one entry per CDR3 protein. This table holds fewer than 130,000 distinct CDR3 sequences, 24% found once. Sample: synovial fluid, either unsorted or a sorted T cell fraction (not recorded which). The receptor's source is a male donor with ankylosing spondylitis.

The CDR3 here is CAGAASTNEKLFF. In DNA, the CDR3 is TGTGCCGGAGCGGCATCAACTAATGAAAAACTGTTTTTT. The rearrangement joins TRBV30 to TRBJ1-4; D gene unclear. V lost 8 bases, J lost 0 bases, and 10 bases lay in between. Germline CDR1 reads GTSNPN; CDR2 reads SVGIG (reference sequence). The CDR3 is made up of 13 amino acids.